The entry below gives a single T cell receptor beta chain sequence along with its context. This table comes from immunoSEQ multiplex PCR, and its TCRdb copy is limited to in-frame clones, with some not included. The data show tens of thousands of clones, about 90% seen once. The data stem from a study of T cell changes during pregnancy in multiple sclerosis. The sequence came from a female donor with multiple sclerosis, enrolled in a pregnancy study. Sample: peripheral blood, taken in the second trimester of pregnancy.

The CDR3 region is CASSLGPRQNYGYTF. The CDR3 nucleotides read TGTGCCAGCTCACTGGGCCCCCGACAGAACTATGGCTACACCTTC. The rearrangement links TRBV18 to TRBJ1-2; possibly TRBD1 for D (5 bases). CDR1 and CDR2 (germline): KGHSH, LQKENI. The CDR3 has 15 residues. V lost 4 bases and J lost 2, with 14 bases in between.